These T cell receptor beta chains were read from a single sample in a study of blood T cell repertoires in COVID-19. Only in-frame clones appear in the TCRdb table, and some are missing; sequencing was by immunoSEQ multiplex PCR. The table shows about 250,000 clones, with roughly 87% occurring only once. The sequenced sample was peripheral blood. The origin of the receptors is a woman younger than 45 with acute or convalescent COVID-19. Both conserved end residues are part of each CDR3. Fields, in order: D gene, V gene, clone size, J gene, CDR3 protein, CDR3 DNA. The D gene is left open where the match is weak. The size field is filled for only some rows; it gives once, few, many or a size class.

d_gene: -
v_gene: TRBV2
abundance: -
j_gene: TRBJ2-7
CDR3aa: CASSVERGEQYF
CDR3nt: TGTGCCAGCAGTGTCGAAAGGGGCGAGCAGTACTTC

d_gene: TRBD1
v_gene: TRBV6-2/TRBV6-3
abundance: -
j_gene: TRBJ2-6
CDR3aa: CASSRPRQGSRIGANVLTF
CDR3nt: TGTGCCAGCAGCAGACCTAGACAGGGGTCGAGGATTGGGGCCAACGTCCTGACTTTC

d_gene: -
v_gene: TRBV30
abundance: -
j_gene: TRBJ2-3
CDR3aa: CAWSRREYTDTQYF
CDR3nt: TGTGCCTGGAGTCGTCGGGAGTACACAGATACGCAGTATTTT

d_gene: TRBD1
v_gene: TRBV7-8
abundance: -
j_gene: TRBJ1-3
CDR3aa: CASSRGTGASTIYF
CDR3nt: TGTGCCAGCAGCCGAGGGACAGGGGCCAGCACCATATATTTT

d_gene: TRBD1
v_gene: TRBV25-1
abundance: -
j_gene: TRBJ1-2
CDR3aa: CASSAGTGAVGYTF
CDR3nt: TGTGCCAGCAGTGCAGGAACAGGGGCGGTTGGCTACACCTTC

d_gene: TRBD2
v_gene: TRBV7-2
abundance: -
j_gene: TRBJ2-3
CDR3aa: CASSLRLAGTSTDTQYF
CDR3nt: TGTGCCAGCAGCTTACGGCTAGCGGGAACTAGCACAGATACGCAGTATTTT

d_gene: TRBD1
v_gene: TRBV3-1/TRBV3-2
abundance: -
j_gene: TRBJ2-7
CDR3aa: CASSQDDRDRGDEQYF
CDR3nt: TGTGCCAGCAGCCAAGACGACCGGGACAGGGGTGATGAGCAGTACTTC

d_gene: -
v_gene: TRBV27
abundance: -
j_gene: TRBJ2-7
CDR3aa: CASSYGGTPIYEQYF
CDR3nt: TGTGCCAGCAGTTATGGCGGTACACCGATCTACGAGCAGTACTTC

d_gene: -
v_gene: TRBV5-4
abundance: -
j_gene: TRBJ2-5
CDR3aa: CASRGAVQETQYF
CDR3nt: TGTGCCAGCAGGGGGGCGGTACAAGAGACCCAGTACTTC

d_gene: TRBD1
v_gene: TRBV24-1
abundance: -
j_gene: TRBJ2-1
CDR3aa: CATTLTGGTEQFF
CDR3nt: TGTGCCACCACCTTGACAGGGGGCACTGAGCAGTTCTTC

d_gene: TRBD1
v_gene: TRBV10-3
abundance: once
j_gene: TRBJ2-3
CDR3aa: CAISERQGPDTQYF
CDR3nt: TGTGCCATCAGTGAGCGACAGGGCCCAGATACGCAGTATTTT

d_gene: TRBD2
v_gene: TRBV9
abundance: -
j_gene: TRBJ2-1
CDR3aa: CASSVGGRKGDNEQFF
CDR3nt: TGTGCCAGCAGCGTCGGCGGGAGAAAGGGTGACAATGAGCAGTTCTTC

d_gene: TRBD1
v_gene: TRBV4-2
abundance: -
j_gene: TRBJ2-1
CDR3aa: CASSQGDRANEQFF
CDR3nt: TGTGCCAGCAGCCAGGGGGACAGGGCGAATGAGCAGTTCTTC

d_gene: TRBD1
v_gene: TRBV9
abundance: few
j_gene: TRBJ2-3
CDR3aa: CASSGSTGGVGDTQYF
CDR3nt: TGTGCCAGCAGCGGATCGACAGGGGGCGTCGGAGATACGCAGTATTTT

d_gene: -
v_gene: TRBV5-1
abundance: -
j_gene: TRBJ2-7
CDR3aa: CASSIGPMRPYEQYF
CDR3nt: TGCGCCAGCAGCATAGGCCCCATGAGGCCCTACGAGCAGTACTTC

d_gene: -
v_gene: TRBV2
abundance: -
j_gene: TRBJ2-7
CDR3aa: CASSYPGQGSYEQYF
CDR3nt: TGTGCCAGCAGTTACCCGGGACAAGGATCCTACGAGCAGTACTTC

d_gene: -
v_gene: TRBV15
abundance: -
j_gene: TRBJ1-1
CDR3aa: CATSPASRAGGMNTEAFF
CDR3nt: TGTGCCACCAGCCCTGCCTCCAGGGCAGGTGGGATGAACACTGAAGCTTTCTTT

d_gene: TRBD2
v_gene: TRBV7-8
abundance: -
j_gene: TRBJ2-5
CDR3aa: CASSQKGLAVLNETQYF
CDR3nt: TGTGCCAGCAGCCAGAAGGGACTAGCTGTTTTAAACGAGACCCAGTACTTC

d_gene: -
v_gene: TRBV7-2
abundance: -
j_gene: TRBJ2-1
CDR3aa: CASSLEDRGEQFF
CDR3nt: TGTGCCAGCAGCTTAGAGGATAGGGGTGAGCAGTTCTTC

d_gene: -
v_gene: TRBV7-2
abundance: -
j_gene: TRBJ1-4
CDR3aa: CASSLATIANEKLFF
CDR3nt: TGTGCCAGCAGCTTAGCGACTATAGCGAATGAAAAACTGTTTTTT

d_gene: TRBD2
v_gene: TRBV7-2
abundance: -
j_gene: TRBJ2-2
CDR3aa: CASSSSSGSYDGELFF
CDR3nt: TGTGCCAGCAGCTCTTCTAGCGGGAGTTATGACGGGGAGCTGTTTTTT

d_gene: TRBD1
v_gene: TRBV6-5
abundance: -
j_gene: TRBJ1-5
CDR3aa: CASRLTGTANQPQHF
CDR3nt: TGTGCCAGCAGACTAACCGGGACAGCGAATCAGCCCCAGCATTTT

d_gene: TRBD2
v_gene: TRBV27
abundance: -
j_gene: TRBJ2-5
CDR3aa: CASSFGLAEETQYF
CDR3nt: TGTGCCAGCAGTTTTGGACTAGCGGAAGAGACCCAGTACTTC

d_gene: -
v_gene: TRBV7-2
abundance: -
j_gene: TRBJ2-5
CDR3aa: CASSPGAGSVETQYF
CDR3nt: TGTGCCAGCAGCCCGGGCGCGGGGTCGGTTGAGACCCAGTACTTC

d_gene: -
v_gene: TRBV19
abundance: -
j_gene: TRBJ2-5
CDR3aa: CASSLPGGGVKTQYF
CDR3nt: TGTGCCAGTAGTCTCCCCGGGGGAGGAGTTAAGACCCAGTACTTC

d_gene: TRBD2
v_gene: TRBV7-8
abundance: once
j_gene: TRBJ2-1
CDR3aa: CASSGVRGSLSYNEQFF
CDR3nt: TGTGCCAGCAGCGGAGTGCGCGGGAGCCTCTCCTACAATGAGCAGTTCTTC

d_gene: -
v_gene: TRBV5-5
abundance: -
j_gene: TRBJ2-5
CDR3aa: CASLHLGSETQYF
CDR3nt: TGTGCCAGCCTTCATCTAGGTAGTGAGACCCAGTACTTC

d_gene: -
v_gene: TRBV7-2
abundance: -
j_gene: TRBJ2-3
CDR3aa: CASSSGVRREDTQYF
CDR3nt: TGTGCCAGCAGCTCCGGCGTGCGGCGTGAGGATACGCAGTATTTT

d_gene: TRBD2
v_gene: TRBV14
abundance: -
j_gene: TRBJ2-1
CDR3aa: CASSHWTSGHNEQFF
CDR3nt: TGTGCCAGCAGCCATTGGACTAGCGGTCACAATGAGCAGTTCTTC

d_gene: -
v_gene: TRBV15
abundance: -
j_gene: TRBJ1-4
CDR3aa: CATSRNPGNLHEKLFF
CDR3nt: TGTGCCACCAGCAGAAACCCAGGGAATCTTCATGAAAAACTGTTTTTT

d_gene: TRBD2
v_gene: TRBV4-3
abundance: -
j_gene: TRBJ2-1
CDR3aa: CASSQETGVLAGGRHEQFF
CDR3nt: TGCGCCAGCAGCCAAGAAACTGGAGTACTAGCGGGAGGGCGCCATGAGCAGTTCTTC

d_gene: -
v_gene: TRBV25-1
abundance: -
j_gene: TRBJ2-1
CDR3aa: CASTPAADNEQFF
CDR3nt: TGTGCCAGCACTCCAGCGGCTGACAATGAGCAGTTCTTC